The clone carrying this T cell receptor (beta chain) turned up a few times. The antigen is not known. Time point in this sample: persistent/refractory GD, antithyroid drugs over 5 years with positive TRAb. The TCR library was made from RNA that had been extracted from PBMCs in TRIzol. The CDR3 sequence is 14 residues long. Trimming left V 4 bases short and J 3 bases short, with 16 bases between. Germline CDR1 reads DFQATT; CDR2 reads SNEGSKA (reference sequence). The sample originates from a study of regulatory T cells in long-lasting Graves disease. Whole-study results and caveats: The persistent group shared 2,500 to 3,000 public clonotypes, more than the roughly 970 shared by new patients. When disease was persistent, TRBV28, TRBJ1-2 and TRBJ2-5 were the favored segments.

Arm-PCR of CDR3 regions and iRepertoire HTBI primers were the basis on which TCR beta libraries were built. TCRdb re-called the multiplex PCR reads with MiXCR, one entry per CDR3 protein. The data contain around 460,000 distinct CDR3 sequences, 20% to 25% of them singletons. The chain couples TRBV20-1 to TRBJ2-7; D not certain. The specimen was peripheral blood mononuclear cells (PBMCs), collected when the disease was refractory, from a patient treated with antithyroid drugs. This TCR was recovered from a female donor with Graves disease. CDR3 residues: CSAMLGSTFYEQYF. CDR3 sequence (DNA): TGCAGTGCTATGTTGGGTTCTACCTTCTACGAGCAGTACTTC.